The clone carrying this T cell receptor beta chain showed up many times. Its matching antigen is unknown. Libraries for TCR beta were made by quantitative 5'-RACE with molecular barcodes. One entry per CDR3 protein, called by TCRdb with MiXCR from the 5' RACE reads. The sample yields 300,000 to 350,000 distinct CDR3 sequences, 11% seen once. These data come from a study of CD8 T cells in ankylosing spondylitis. Notes on the study in general: Clones linked to the disease showed a CD8+ phenotype. They occurred at relatively low frequencies in peripheral blood. Roughly eight highly homologous variants made up a TCR beta motif that seemed to typify ankylosing spondylitis blood. In ankylosing spondylitis patients, matched synovial fluid reportedly showed significant enrichment of disease-linked clones.

CDR1 is DFQATT and CDR2 is SNEGSKA in the germline V gene (reference sequence). Trimming took 5 bases from V and 8 from J; bases not matched to a gene: 8. This CDR3 is 13 amino acids long. This sequence was found in a female donor with ankylosing spondylitis or in good health (not recorded which). Specimen: blood, either unsorted or a sorted T cell fraction (not recorded which). The chain uses TRBV20-1 and TRBJ1-4; TRBD1 aligns across 7 bases. The CDR3 sequence is CSARQGLREKLFF. The CDR3 bases are TGCAGTGCTCGACAGGGTCTGCGAGAAAAACTGTTTTTT.